This is a list of T cell receptor beta chains from one sample in a study of T cell responses to AZD1222 COVID-19 vaccine. Clones were sequenced by immunoSEQ multiplex PCR, and TCRdb holds only the in-frame ones, with some missing. The sample shows 140,000 to 150,000 clones, 80% to 95% of them seen only once. This specimen was peripheral blood, taken on day 0 of AZD1222 vaccination. The receptors come from an adult in good health. The CDR3 runs from the conserved cysteine through the conserved F or W. A D gene is named only where the DNA matches it firmly. Expanded clones are given a class, and other clones once, few, many or no size at all.

clone_size: NA
j_call: TRBJ2-5
d_call: NA
v_call: TRBV24-1
cdr3_aa: CATTGVPGETQYF
cdr3_nt: TGTGCCACCACGGGGGTACCGGGAGAGACCCAGTACTTC

clone_size: NA
j_call: TRBJ1-4
d_call: TRBD1
v_call: TRBV5-1
cdr3_aa: CASSLARTGGASNEKLFF
cdr3_nt: TGCGCCAGCAGCTTGGCCCGGACAGGGGGCGCTTCTAATGAAAAACTGTTTTTT

clone_size: NA
j_call: TRBJ1-5
d_call: NA
v_call: TRBV9
cdr3_aa: CASSVEALDRPQHF
cdr3_nt: TGTGCCAGCAGCGTAGAAGCCTTAGACCGGCCCCAGCATTTT

clone_size: NA
j_call: TRBJ1-6
d_call: TRBD1
v_call: TRBV5-1
cdr3_aa: CASRTGGDNSPLHF
cdr3_nt: TGCGCCAGCAGGACAGGGGGCGATAATTCACCCCTCCACTTT

clone_size: NA
j_call: TRBJ2-7
d_call: NA
v_call: TRBV30
cdr3_aa: CAWSPGPPGEQYF
cdr3_nt: TGTGCCTGGAGTCCGGGACCTCCGGGGGAGCAGTACTTC

clone_size: NA
j_call: TRBJ2-7
d_call: NA
v_call: TRBV9
cdr3_aa: CASSPGPQSTYEQYF
cdr3_nt: TGTGCCAGCAGCCCGGGACCACAGTCGACGTACGAGCAGTACTTC

clone_size: NA
j_call: TRBJ2-1
d_call: NA
v_call: TRBV9
cdr3_aa: CASSVDGWIVGQFF
cdr3_nt: TGTGCCAGCAGCGTAGATGGGTGGATTGTTGGGCAGTTCTTC

clone_size: NA
j_call: TRBJ2-5
d_call: NA
v_call: TRBV2
cdr3_aa: CASSYTGGETQYF
cdr3_nt: TGTGCCAGCAGTTACACTGGAGGAGAGACCCAGTACTTC

clone_size: NA
j_call: TRBJ1-1
d_call: NA
v_call: TRBV7-3
cdr3_aa: CASSRQSNTEAFF
cdr3_nt: TGTGCCAGCAGCCGACAGTCGAACACTGAAGCTTTCTTT

clone_size: once
j_call: TRBJ1-5
d_call: NA
v_call: TRBV28
cdr3_aa: CASSLGDYSNQPQHF
cdr3_nt: TGTGCCAGCAGTTTAGGGGATTATAGCAATCAGCCCCAGCATTTT

clone_size: NA
j_call: TRBJ1-1
d_call: TRBD1
v_call: TRBV5-1
cdr3_aa: CASSYETGGGTEAFF
cdr3_nt: TGCGCCAGCAGCTATGAGACAGGGGGAGGCACTGAAGCTTTCTTT

clone_size: NA
j_call: TRBJ1-1
d_call: NA
v_call: TRBV5-1
cdr3_aa: CASSLGSTEAFF
cdr3_nt: TGCGCCAGCAGCTTGGGGAGCACTGAAGCTTTCTTT

clone_size: once
j_call: TRBJ1-5
d_call: NA
v_call: TRBV28
cdr3_aa: CASSLLGINQPQHF
cdr3_nt: TGTGCCAGCAGTTTACTAGGGATCAATCAGCCCCAGCATTTT

clone_size: NA
j_call: TRBJ1-6
d_call: TRBD1
v_call: TRBV30
cdr3_aa: CAWSVLEEGANSPLHF
cdr3_nt: TGTGCCTGGAGTGTACTAGAGGAGGGGGCAAATTCACCCCTCCACTTT

clone_size: NA
j_call: TRBJ2-7
d_call: NA
v_call: TRBV20-1
cdr3_aa: CSGKGSYEQYF
cdr3_nt: TGCAGTGGGAAGGGGAGCTACGAGCAGTACTTC

clone_size: NA
j_call: TRBJ2-2
d_call: NA
v_call: TRBV5-1
cdr3_aa: CASSADRFTGELFF
cdr3_nt: TGCGCCAGCAGCGCTGACAGGTTCACCGGGGAGCTGTTTTTT

clone_size: NA
j_call: TRBJ2-2
d_call: TRBD1
v_call: TRBV3-1/TRBV3-2
cdr3_aa: CASSRGTGTGGTGELFF
cdr3_nt: TGTGCCAGCAGCCGAGGAACCGGGACAGGGGGCACCGGGGAGCTGTTTTTT

clone_size: NA
j_call: TRBJ1-1
d_call: TRBD1
v_call: TRBV9
cdr3_aa: CASSVSSQGAAEAFF
cdr3_nt: TGTGCCAGCAGCGTCTCTTCACAGGGGGCGGCTGAAGCTTTCTTT

clone_size: once
j_call: TRBJ1-5
d_call: TRBD1
v_call: TRBV6-5
cdr3_aa: CASSLRGPGQPQHF
cdr3_nt: TGTGCCAGCAGTCTGAGGGGGCCGGGGCAGCCCCAGCATTTT

clone_size: NA
j_call: TRBJ2-2
d_call: NA
v_call: TRBV7-3
cdr3_aa: CASSLGHYTGELFF
cdr3_nt: TGTGCCAGCAGCTTAGGGCATTACACCGGGGAGCTGTTTTTT

clone_size: NA
j_call: TRBJ2-7
d_call: TRBD1
v_call: TRBV6-2/TRBV6-3
cdr3_aa: CASSYGTGGYEQYF
cdr3_nt: TGTGCCAGCAGTTACGGGACAGGGGGCTACGAGCAGTACTTC

clone_size: NA
j_call: TRBJ2-2
d_call: TRBD2
v_call: TRBV2
cdr3_aa: CASSGPPRAGGPPGELFF
cdr3_nt: TGTGCCAGCAGTGGGCCGCCCCGAGCGGGAGGGCCTCCCGGGGAGCTGTTTTTT

clone_size: NA
j_call: TRBJ1-1
d_call: NA
v_call: TRBV2
cdr3_aa: CASSEVPGKAFF
cdr3_nt: TGTGCCAGCAGTGAAGTCCCTGGGAAGGCTTTCTTT

clone_size: once
j_call: TRBJ1-1
d_call: NA
v_call: TRBV5-1
cdr3_aa: CASSLGREGNTEAFF
cdr3_nt: TGCGCCAGCAGCTTGGGCAGAGAGGGGAACACTGAAGCTTTCTTT

clone_size: NA
j_call: TRBJ2-5
d_call: NA
v_call: TRBV7-7
cdr3_aa: CASSPTGNQETQYF
cdr3_nt: TGTGCTAGCAGCCCTACAGGGAACCAAGAGACCCAGTACTTC

clone_size: NA
j_call: TRBJ2-2
d_call: TRBD2
v_call: TRBV28
cdr3_aa: CASSSPPDLAGGSSNTGELFF
cdr3_nt: TGTGCCAGCAGTTCCCCCCCCGACTTAGCGGGAGGGAGCTCGAACACCGGGGAGCTGTTTTTT

clone_size: NA
j_call: TRBJ1-2
d_call: TRBD1
v_call: TRBV29-1
cdr3_aa: CSATGGLDYGYTF
cdr3_nt: TGCAGCGCCACAGGGGGCTTAGACTATGGCTACACCTTC

clone_size: NA
j_call: TRBJ2-7
d_call: NA
v_call: TRBV5-1
cdr3_aa: CASSLGVGFFYEQYF
cdr3_nt: TGCGCCAGCAGCTTGGGCGTCGGCTTCTTTTACGAGCAGTACTTC

clone_size: NA
j_call: TRBJ2-2
d_call: TRBD2
v_call: TRBV9
cdr3_aa: CASSATPGLAANTGELFF
cdr3_nt: TGTGCCAGCAGCGCTACTCCCGGACTAGCGGCGAACACCGGGGAGCTGTTTTTT

clone_size: once
j_call: TRBJ1-5
d_call: NA
v_call: TRBV28
cdr3_aa: CASSRPSRRENQPQHF
cdr3_nt: TGTGCCAGCTCCCGCCCGTCCCGGAGAGAAAATCAGCCCCAGCATTTT

clone_size: NA
j_call: TRBJ2-5
d_call: TRBD2
v_call: TRBV2
cdr3_aa: CASSEALAEETQYF
cdr3_nt: TGTGCCAGCAGTGAAGCGCTAGCGGAAGAGACCCAGTACTTC